The clone carrying this T cell receptor (beta chain) was seen many times. Its antigen is unknown. Universal primer sites and UMIs were introduced during 5'RACE template-switching synthesis of TCR cDNA. One entry per CDR3 protein results from TCRdb running MiXCR on the 5' RACE reads. The sample yields about 120,000 distinct CDR3 sequences, roughly 6.8% seen once. The source of the sample is a study of T cells after yellow fever vaccination. Study results and caveats: Clonotypes found in both CD4 and CD8 compartments made up a small share. Abundant bulk-derived clonotypes could contaminate FACS-sorted repertoires. After the booster, 96% of CD4 and more than 85% of CD8 primary-response clones were re-detected.

The CDR3 extends over 19 amino acids. Trimming removed 2 bases from V and 0 bases from J; junction bases left unmatched: 12. Germline CDR1 reads SGHAT; CDR2 reads FQNNGV. The origin of this receptor is a man younger than 35 who received the YFV17D yellow fever vaccine. The chain joins TRBV11-2 to TRBJ2-3; 9 nucleotides match TRBD2. The specimen comprised CD4+ T cells sorted from PBMCs, sampled about 49 days after the first yellow fever vaccination. Here the CDR3 reads CASSLPSPLAGTSTDTQYF. DNA of the CDR3: TGTGCCAGCAGCTTACCCTCACCCCTAGCGGGGACTAGCACAGATACGCAGTATTTT.